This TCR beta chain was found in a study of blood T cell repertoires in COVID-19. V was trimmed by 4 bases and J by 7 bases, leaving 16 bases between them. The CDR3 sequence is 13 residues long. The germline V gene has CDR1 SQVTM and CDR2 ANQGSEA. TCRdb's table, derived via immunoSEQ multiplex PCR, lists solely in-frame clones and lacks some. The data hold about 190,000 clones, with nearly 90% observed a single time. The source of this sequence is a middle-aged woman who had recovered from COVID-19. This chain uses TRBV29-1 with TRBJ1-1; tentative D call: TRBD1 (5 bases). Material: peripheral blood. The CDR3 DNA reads TGCAGCGTTGTAGTCGGAGGGGAGGGTGAAGCTTTCTTT. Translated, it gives CSVVVGGEGEAFF. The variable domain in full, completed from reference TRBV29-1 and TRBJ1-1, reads SAVISQKPSRDICQRGTSLTIQCQVDSQVTMMFWYRQQPGQSLTLIATANQGSEATYESGFVIDKFPISRPNLTFSTLTVSNMSPEDSSIYLCSVVVGGEGEAFFGQGTRLTVV.